One sample yielded the 15 T cell receptor beta chains listed below, sequenced in a study of regulatory T cells in long-lasting Graves disease. Time point described: persistent/refractory GD, antithyroid drugs over 5 years with positive TRAb. Researchers made the TCR library from RNA that was extracted from PBMCs. Building the TCR beta libraries relied on iRepertoire HTBI primers, and CDR3 regions underwent Arm-PCR. A single record per CDR3 protein comes from TCRdb applying MiXCR to the multiplex PCR reads. The data hold approximately 400,000 distinct CDR3 sequences, with 20% observed a single time. The source was peripheral blood mononuclear cells (PBMCs), collected when the disease was refractory, from a patient treated with antithyroid drugs. All receptors come from a female donor with Graves disease.

This clonotype was observed a handful of times. V is TRBV6-1 and J is TRBJ2-5, with D maybe TRBD1 (5 bases). Germline V gene data show CDR1 as MNHNS and CDR2 as SASEGT. The CDR3 totals 15 residues. Between the trimmed V and J ends, which lost 8 bases and 2 bases, there was a span of 18 bases. The CDR3 DNA sequence: TGTGCCAGCCGGTTGGGGCCCCAAATACAAGAGACCCAGTACTTC. Translated: CASRLGPQIQETQYF.

The chain recombines TRBV20-1 with TRBJ2-1, with 7 bases identical to TRBD2. The CDR3 covers 16 residues. The germline gives CDR1 DFQATT, CDR2 SNEGSKA (reference sequence). V was clipped by 0 bases and J by 5 bases; unmatched bases: 10. CDR3 amino acids: CSARDNGGSAHNEQFF. CDR3 sequence (DNA): TGCAGTGCTAGAGATAACGGCGGGAGTGCCCACAATGAGCAGTTCTTC.

This clonotype was picked up many times. The chain couples TRBV7-2 to TRBJ1-3, with D unclear. CDR1 and CDR2 from the germline V gene are SGHTA and FQGNSA. This CDR3 has 15 residues. V lost 0 bases and J 0 bases, leaving 6 bases between the germline ends. The CDR3, as DNA: TGTGCCAGCAGCTTAGCGCACCGCTCTGGAAACACCATATATTTT. Its protein product is CASSLAHRSGNTIYF.

This clonotype was seen ten or more times. The V and J genes are TRBV6-1 and TRBJ2-4, with 10 nucleotides matching TRBD2. Trimming cost V 4 bases and J 11 bases; bases outside gene matches: 11. Germline values: CDR1 MNHNS, CDR2 SASEGT. The CDR3 length is 15 residues. The CDR3 region has the DNA TGTGCCAGCAGTGGGACTAGCGGATCCCCCTTTTTTCAGTACTTC. Translating it yields CASSGTSGSPFFQYF.

This clonotype was detected a few times. This chain connects TRBV11-2 to TRBJ2-4; 8 positions agree with TRBD1. V shed 5 bases and J 7 bases; nucleotides not matched to a gene: 22. The CDR3 is 19 residues long. Germline CDR1 and CDR2: SGHAT and FQNNGV. The CDR3 loop reads CASSLPLFRGRGWENIQYF. CDR3 nucleotides: TGTGCCAGCAGCCTGCCGCTCTTCAGGGGGCGAGGGTGGGAGAACATTCAGTACTTC. The entire variable domain, with the rest obtained from reference TRBV11-2 and TRBJ2-4, is as follows: EAGVAQSPRYKIIEKRQSVAFWCNPISGHATLYWYQQILGQGPKLLIQFQNNGVVDDSQLPKDRFSAERLKGVDSTLKIQPAKLEDSAVYLCASSLPLFRGRGWENIQYFGAGTRLSVL.

This rearrangement joins TRBV16 to TRBJ1-1; the D is unclear. V was shortened by 3 bases and J by 8 bases, with 10 bases between the two germline ends. CDR1 and CDR2 (germline): KGHSY, FQNENV. The CDR3 consists of 12 residues. The CDR3: CASSQGFREAFF. In nucleotides, the CDR3 is TGTGCCAGCAGCCAGGGGTTTCGAGAAGCTTTCTTT.

As to this clonotype: This may arise from a read error, as a much more abundant clone is one base away. This chain links TRBV7-2 with TRBJ2-5, with 7 bases that match TRBD2. V lost 8 bases and J lost 4; bases outside the gene matches: 16. The germline CDR1 and CDR2 sequences are SGHTA and FQGNSA. This CDR3 spans 16 amino acids. The CDR3 loop reads CASGQPRLAGPETQYF. In DNA form, the CDR3 reads TGTGCCAGCGGCCAGCCCCGACTAGCTGGCCCAGAGACCCAGTACTTC.

This clonotype has a handful of counts. The chain employs TRBV6-1 and TRBJ2-4; D uncertain. CDR1 and CDR2 from the germline V gene are MNHNS and SASEGT. The CDR3 is 11 residues long. Between the trimmed V and J ends, which lost 6 bases and 10 bases, there was a span of 10 bases. CDR3 coding DNA: TGTGCCAGCAGGAGGTTGGGAATTCAGTACTTC. It yields the protein CASRRLGIQYF.

The chain employs TRBV15 and TRBJ2-7, with TRBD2 identical over 8 bases. The CDR3 sequence is 17 residues long. The J segment lost 3 bases and the V segment lost 0 bases, leaving 10 bases of the junction unmatched. CDR1 is LNHNV and CDR2 is YYDKDF in the germline V gene (reference sequence). The CDR3 loop reads CATSRDTSGRAFYEQYF. In DNA, the CDR3 is TGTGCCACCAGCAGAGATACCTCCGGGAGGGCTTTCTACGAGCAGTACTTC.

This clonotype turned up a few times. This chain uses TRBV7-2 with TRBJ2-2, with D perhaps TRBD2 (7 bases). The V end was cut by 5 bases, the J end by 6 bases, with 19 bases between. Germline values: CDR1 SGHTA, CDR2 FQGNSA. This CDR3 is 16 amino acids long. CDR3 bases: TGTGCCAGCAGCCCTCCGGGCAGGGGAGGGGCCGGGGAGCTGTTTTTT. Its protein product is CASSPPGRGGAGELFF.

Comments on this clonotype: Just one base apart from a much larger clone, this may be a read error. The CDR3 does not close with the conserved phenylalanine or tryptophan, likely indicating a read error. This chain connects TRBV12-3 or TRBV12-4 to TRBJ1-4; a possible D gene is TRBD1 (5 bases). The CDR3 length is 15 residues. V shed 5 bases and J shed 7 bases, with 17 bases lying between them. CDR3 DNA: TGTGCCAGCAGTCCTCAGGGAACTATAGGTGAAAAACTGTTTTCT. Its protein is CASSPQGTIGEKLFS.

In its sample, this clonotype was seen many times. This chain joins TRBV6-1 and TRBJ1-2, with TRBD1 identical over 10 bases. V shed 5 bases, J shed 1 base, and the junction held 7 bases outside the gene matches. CDR1 MNHNS and CDR2 SASEGT come from the germline V gene. This CDR3 comprises 16 residues. The CDR3 spells CASSTRDRGRNYGYTF. In nucleotides, the CDR3 is TGTGCCAGCAGTACCCGCGACAGGGGGCGTAACTATGGCTACACCTTC.

The chain combines TRBV4-3 with TRBJ2-2, with D unclear. V shed 0 bases and J shed 0 bases, with 8 bases lying between them. CDR1 LGHNA and CDR2 YSLEER come from the germline V gene. CDR3 length equals 16 residues. The CDR3 loop is CASSQELAPNTGELFF. CDR3 in DNA: TGCGCCAGCAGCCAAGAATTAGCCCCGAACACCGGGGAGCTGTTTTTT.

This clonotype was counted ten times or more. The chain uses TRBV12-3 or TRBV12-4 and TRBJ1-5, with a tentative D call TRBD1 (5 bases). The CDR3 is 15 residues long. Deletions cut 1 base from V and 9 bases from J, with 16 bases between. CDR3 amino acids: CASSLGQGLRAPQHF. The CDR3 coding sequence is TGTGCCAGCAGTTTAGGGCAGGGACTTCGGGCGCCCCAGCATTTT.

The V call is TRBV5-1, the J call TRBJ2-7; 9 positions match TRBD1. Germline trimming cut 3 bases from V and 5 bases from J; bases unmatched to any gene: 6. Germline V gene lookup returns CDR1 SGHRS and CDR2 YFSETQ. The CDR3 runs 14 residues. The CDR3 nucleotides are TGCGCCAGCAGCTCCGGGACAGGGTTCAACGAGCAGTACTTC. Translation: CASSSGTGFNEQYF.